This entry describes one TCR beta chain. It has no known antigen specificity. Base qualities are not at hand, and no much larger clone is one base apart. The collaborating institutions used their own protocols to collect whole blood in K2EDTA tubes. For TCRbeta analysis, collaborators shipped samples as frozen whole blood, isolated PBMCs, or DNA extracted from either of those sample types. CDR1 and CDR2 are read off the germline V gene as SGHTA and FQGTGA. Trimming at the junction amounts to 6 bases on V and 3 bases on J, and the germline ends lie 9 bases apart. Its CDR3 holds 13 amino acids, cysteine through phenylalanine. CDR3 DNA is the only sequence kept; it has 39 bases, read in frame from the first base. TCRbeta CDR3 regions were amplified from genomic DNA by means of the immunoSEQ Assay, a bias-controlled multiplex PCR. The study's own analysis went as follows. Within the assay, amplification of reference gene primers was used to estimate how many nucleated cells each sample contained. To quantify the absolute abundance of each unique TCRbeta CDR3 rearrangement, sequence reads were collapsed and filtered. For each sample, productive Simpson clonality was calculated by taking the square root of Simpson's diversity index across productive rearrangements. The table comes from immuneACCESS by way of TCRdb, which keeps in-frame sequences with V and J called. Part of the clones is missing from these tables; in studies checked, under half for an unresolved V gene and the rest for unknown reasons. V and J calls and clone size are given by that table; D and trimming were obtained from the DNA. This sample comprises 100,000 to 150,000 clones, about 80% of them detected only once. In total, the top ten clones hold 9.5% to 10% of the sample.

These data belong to a study of blood T cell repertoires in COVID-19 (TCRdb year 2020). Describing the broader study: The collaborator samples originated in the United States, Italy and Spain and spanned the acute and convalescent phases of COVID-19. The sample metadata nearly always contained a de-identified subject ID, COVID-19 status, age in years and sex. Deeply sampled blood TCRbeta repertoires from subjects exposed to, actively infected with, or recovered from COVID-19 were included in the dataset. A freely available public database, intended as a resource for researchers studying the immune response to SARS-CoV-2, is where the repertoires were released. HLA class I and class II types, where available, came from metadata supplied by the sample provider rather than from assay-based typing. Samples came from the ongoing ImmuneRACE study (first 160 participants) plus 1,254 subjects from 6 global collaborators. The material from the prospective study consisted of cDNA or gDNA derived from T cells, B-cell-depleted T cells, or PBMCs. Findings and caveats that apply to the study as a whole: How much clinical and demographic metadata was included differed by source and by participant, and the metadata was provided uncurated.

Sample: peripheral blood. The receptor was derived from a man aged 35 to 55 with active or convalescent COVID-19. The sequence links TRBV7-3 to TRBJ1-5, and the D gene may be TRBD1, 5 bases matching. At the DNA level, the sequence is TGTGCCAGCAGTCTAGGGGTCAATCAGCCCCAGCATTTT. The encoded protein is CASSLGVNQPQHF.